This TCR beta chain was retrieved from a study of blood T cell repertoires in COVID-19. About the research overall: Acute and convalescent COVID-19 samples came from the United States, Italy and Spain. PBMCs, B-cell-depleted T cells, or T cells were the source of the cDNA or gDNA that made up the material.

Per the study methods: From reference gene primer amplification, estimates of nucleated cell counts were derived. Sequenced by immunoSEQ multiplex PCR; TCRdb stores in-frame clones only, minus some. V and J calls and clone size follow that table, whereas D and trimming were derived from the DNA. The table records around 120,000 clones, around 80% of them present only once. Sequenced material: peripheral blood. The source of this sequence is a man in his 70s with acute or convalescent COVID-19.

CDR3 coding DNA: TGTGCCAGCAGGCCCGGACGGACATCGAACACTGAAGCTTTCTTT. This sequence encodes CASRPGRTSNTEAFF. V gene TRBV6-6 combines with J gene TRBJ1-1, with D perhaps TRBD1 (5 bases). The V and J ends lost 6 bases and 1 base respectively, with 15 bases between them. The CDR3 covers 15 residues. CDR1 is MNHNY and CDR2 is SVGAGI in the germline V gene (reference sequence).